This T cell receptor (beta chain) was documented in a study of shared clonotypes between healthy human individuals. Worth noting for this clone: This sample also contains other DNA sequences that code for the same CDR3.

TCRdb's table, derived via immunoSEQ multiplex PCR, lists solely in-frame clones and lacks some. Among 1.6 million or so clones listed, roughly 98.5% were seen once. Sequences were obtained from naive CD4+ T cells sorted from blood. Subset given: CD45RA+ positively selected. The receptor was isolated from a young man in good health.

The CDR3, as DNA: TGCGCCAGCAGTCCGACAGGGTCTGGAAACACCATATATTTT. Translation: CASSPTGSGNTIYF. The chain has TRBV5-1 and TRBJ1-3; 7 bases map to TRBD1. The V and J ends lost 5 bases and 1 base, in that order; junction bases with no gene match: 3. The CDR3 has 14 amino acids. Per germline, CDR1 SGHRS and CDR2 YFSETQ.